The entry that follows covers one T cell receptor (beta chain) sequence. The target antigen is unknown. The data were taken from a study of T cell responses to AZD1222 COVID-19 vaccine. About the research overall: Recipients boosted at about 4 weeks or about 12 weeks are pooled. Study results and limitations: Only a handful of people who got AZD1222 tested seropositive at baseline.

Generated by immunoSEQ multiplex PCR, the TCRdb table keeps only in-frame clones and is missing some. This table holds about 92,000 clones, 90% to 95% found once. This receptor was obtained from an adult in good health. The sample was peripheral blood, taken on day 0 of AZD1222 vaccination.

The CDR3 sequence: CASSLAGTNTGELFF. The CDR3, as DNA: TGTGCCAGCAGTTTAGCGGGGACTAACACCGGGGAGCTGTTTTTT. The rearrangement uses TRBV6-2 or TRBV6-3 and TRBJ2-2; 8 positions match TRBD2. The CDR3 sequence is 15 residues long. CDR1 and CDR2 from the germline V gene are MNHEY and SVGEGT. Trimming removed 4 bases from V and 2 bases from J; junction bases left unmatched: 3.